The following is a T cell receptor (beta chain) sequence with its context. Its antigen is not known. The sample comes from a study of cytomegalovirus exposure and HLA in healthy donors. Regarding the study as a whole: Some V segments could not be told apart, so they were left out, TRBV6-2 and TRBV6-3 among them. An observed cluster of highly shared sequence variants was recorded as a likely sequencing artifact.

CDR1 is MNHEY and CDR2 is SVGAGI in the germline V gene. This CDR3 has 15 amino acids. Unmatched junction bases numbered 5, after V lost 6 bases and J lost 1 base. Primers included in the PCR were 60 Vbeta and 13 Jbeta primers. TCRdb's copy holds only in-frame clones and misses some; the assay was immunoSEQ multiplex PCR. This sample has about 130,000 clones, with around 78% found just once. The gene calls are TRBV6-5 and TRBJ2-2; the match to TRBD2 covers 7 bases. What was sequenced was PBMCs. The clonotype was recovered from a man aged 50 to 59 in good health and CMV-seronegative. The DNA of the CDR3 is TGTGCCAGCAGGATTAGCGGGCGGAACACCGGGGAGCTGTTTTTT. Protein product: CASRISGRNTGELFF.